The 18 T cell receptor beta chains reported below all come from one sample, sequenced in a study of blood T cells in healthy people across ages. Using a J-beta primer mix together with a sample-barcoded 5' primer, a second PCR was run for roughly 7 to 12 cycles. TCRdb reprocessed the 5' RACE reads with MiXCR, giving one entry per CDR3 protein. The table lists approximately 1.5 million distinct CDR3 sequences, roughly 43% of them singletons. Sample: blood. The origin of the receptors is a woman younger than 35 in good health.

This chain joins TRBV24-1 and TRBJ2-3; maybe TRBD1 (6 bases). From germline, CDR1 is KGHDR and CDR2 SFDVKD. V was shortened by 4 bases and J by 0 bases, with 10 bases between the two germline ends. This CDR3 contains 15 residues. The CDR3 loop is CATSDPGVSTDTQYF. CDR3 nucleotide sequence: TGTGCCACCAGTGACCCAGGGGTCAGCACAGATACGCAGTATTTT.

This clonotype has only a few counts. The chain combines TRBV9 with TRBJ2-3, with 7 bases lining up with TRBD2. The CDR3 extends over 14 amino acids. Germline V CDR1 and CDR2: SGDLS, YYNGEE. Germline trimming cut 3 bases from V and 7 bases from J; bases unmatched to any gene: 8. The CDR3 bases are TGTGCCAGCAGCGGCCCCGGGGGGAGGAATACGCAGTATTTT. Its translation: CASSGPGGRNTQYF.

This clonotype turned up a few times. The CDR3 nucleotides read TGCGCCAGCAGCCATCTACGTGCCACAGGGGCCAAAAACATTCAGTACTTC. This translates into CASSHLRATGAKNIQYF. This chain uses TRBV4-3 with TRBJ2-4; weak D call: TRBD1 (6 bases). The CDR3 is 17 amino acids. The ends were cut back, 3 bases at V and 1 base at J, with 16 bases in the middle. Germline CDR1 reads LGHNA; CDR2 reads YSLEER.

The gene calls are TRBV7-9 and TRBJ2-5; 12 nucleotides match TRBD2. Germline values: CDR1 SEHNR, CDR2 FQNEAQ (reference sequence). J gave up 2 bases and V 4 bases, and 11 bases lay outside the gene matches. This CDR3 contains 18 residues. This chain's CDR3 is CASSSYTGLAGKQETQYF. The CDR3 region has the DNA TGTGCCAGCAGCTCCTATACAGGACTAGCGGGGAAACAAGAGACCCAGTACTTC.

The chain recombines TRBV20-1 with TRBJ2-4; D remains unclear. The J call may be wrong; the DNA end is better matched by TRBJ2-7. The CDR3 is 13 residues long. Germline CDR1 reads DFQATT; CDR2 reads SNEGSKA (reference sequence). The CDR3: CSARGFDSYEQYF. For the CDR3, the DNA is TGCAGTGCTAGAGGGTTCGACTCCTACGAGCAGTACTTC.

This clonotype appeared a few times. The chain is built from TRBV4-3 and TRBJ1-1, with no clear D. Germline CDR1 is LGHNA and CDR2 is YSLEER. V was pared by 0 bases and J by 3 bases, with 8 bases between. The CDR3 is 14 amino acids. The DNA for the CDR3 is TGCGCCAGCAGCCAAGAATACAGATACACTGAAGCTTTCTTT. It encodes CASSQEYRYTEAFF.

The CDR3 DNA sequence: TGTGCCAGCACAAAAGGAGGGGGTCCCTATAGCAATCAGCCCCAGCATTTT. Translating gives CASTKGGGPYSNQPQHF. The rearrangement joins TRBV21-1 to TRBJ1-5; the table's D call of TRBD1 was not tested on the DNA. TRBV21-1 is a pseudogene. This CDR3 is built from 17 residues.

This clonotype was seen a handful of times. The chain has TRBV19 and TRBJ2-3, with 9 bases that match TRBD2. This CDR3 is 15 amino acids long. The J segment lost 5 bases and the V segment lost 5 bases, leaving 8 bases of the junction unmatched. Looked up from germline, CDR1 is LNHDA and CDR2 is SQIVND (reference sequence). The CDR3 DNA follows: TGTGCCAGTAGTTTGGGCGGGGGGGCAGGAGATACGCAGTATTTT. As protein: CASSLGGGAGDTQYF.

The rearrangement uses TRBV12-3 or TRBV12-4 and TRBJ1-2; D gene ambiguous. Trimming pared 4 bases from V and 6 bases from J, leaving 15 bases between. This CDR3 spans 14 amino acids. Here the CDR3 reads CASSSHAAGNGYTF. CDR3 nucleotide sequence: TGTGCCAGCAGTTCCCATGCGGCGGGTAATGGCTACACCTTC.

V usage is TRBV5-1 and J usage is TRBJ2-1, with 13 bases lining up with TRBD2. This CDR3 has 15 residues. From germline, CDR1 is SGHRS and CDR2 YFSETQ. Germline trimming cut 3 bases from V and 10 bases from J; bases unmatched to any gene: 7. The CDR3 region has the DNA TGCGCCAGCAGCTCGACTAGCGGGGGGACTATAGAGCAGTTCTTC. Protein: CASSSTSGGTIEQFF.

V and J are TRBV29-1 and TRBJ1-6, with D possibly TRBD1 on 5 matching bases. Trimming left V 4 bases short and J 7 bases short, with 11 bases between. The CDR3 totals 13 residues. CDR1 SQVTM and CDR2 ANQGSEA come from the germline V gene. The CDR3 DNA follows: TGCAGCGTTGGACGGGACCCCAATTCACCCCTCCACTTT. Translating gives CSVGRDPNSPLHF.

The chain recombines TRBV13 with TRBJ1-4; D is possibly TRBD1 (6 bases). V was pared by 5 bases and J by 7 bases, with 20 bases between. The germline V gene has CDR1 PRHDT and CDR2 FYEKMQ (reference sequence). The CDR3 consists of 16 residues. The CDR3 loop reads CASSRSGAGQREKLFF. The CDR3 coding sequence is TGTGCCAGCAGCCGGTCAGGGGCAGGACAGCGTGAAAAACTGTTTTTT.

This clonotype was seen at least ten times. The CDR3 region is CASSLGTDYNEQFF. The CDR3 nucleotides are TGTGCCAGCAGTTTGGGGACAGACTACAATGAGCAGTTCTTC. V is TRBV12-3 or TRBV12-4 and J is TRBJ2-1; 7 bases agree with TRBD1. Trimming cost V 3 bases and J 3 bases; bases outside gene matches: 2. The CDR3 is made up of 14 amino acids.

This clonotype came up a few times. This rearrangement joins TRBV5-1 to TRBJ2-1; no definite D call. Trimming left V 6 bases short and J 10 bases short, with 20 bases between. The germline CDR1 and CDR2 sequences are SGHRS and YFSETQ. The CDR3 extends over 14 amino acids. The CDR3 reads CASTGAAARREQFF. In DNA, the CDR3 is TGCGCCAGCACCGGAGCCGCGGCTCGACGAGAGCAGTTCTTC.

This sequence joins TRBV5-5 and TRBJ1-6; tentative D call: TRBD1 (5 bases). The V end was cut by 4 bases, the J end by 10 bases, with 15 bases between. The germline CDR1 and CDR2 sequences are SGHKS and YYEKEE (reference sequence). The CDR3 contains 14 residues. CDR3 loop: CASSPGERGSPLHF. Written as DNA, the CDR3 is TGTGCCAGCAGCCCTGGGGAGAGGGGATCACCCCTCCACTTT.

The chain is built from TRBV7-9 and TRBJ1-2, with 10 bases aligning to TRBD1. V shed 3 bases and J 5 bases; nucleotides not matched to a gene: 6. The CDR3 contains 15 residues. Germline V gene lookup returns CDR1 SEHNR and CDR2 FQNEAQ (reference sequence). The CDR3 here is CASSFRDRGIYGYTF. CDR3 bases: TGTGCCAGCAGCTTCCGGGACAGGGGAATATATGGCTACACCTTC.

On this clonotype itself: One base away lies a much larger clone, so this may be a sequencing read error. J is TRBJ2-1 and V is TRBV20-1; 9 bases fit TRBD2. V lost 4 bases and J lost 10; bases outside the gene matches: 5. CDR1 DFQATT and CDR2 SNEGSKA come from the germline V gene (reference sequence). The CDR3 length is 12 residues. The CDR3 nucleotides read TGCAGTGCTACTAGCGGGATCCCCGAGCAGTTCTTC. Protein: CSATSGIPEQFF.

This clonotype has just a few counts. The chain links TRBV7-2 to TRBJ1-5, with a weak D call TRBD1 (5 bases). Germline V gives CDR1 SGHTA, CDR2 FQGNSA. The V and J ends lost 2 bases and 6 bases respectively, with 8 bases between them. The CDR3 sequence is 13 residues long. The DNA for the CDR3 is TGTGCCAGCAGCTTACGGGACCTTCAGCCCCAGCATTTT. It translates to CASSLRDLQPQHF.